This T cell receptor (beta chain) was identified in a study of lymphopenia after photon versus proton radiotherapy. Broader study findings: After lymphocyte nadir, photon-treated repertoires showed oligoclonal expansion, especially CD8+ Temra. A bigger post-nadir fall in TCR diversity correlated inversely with survival time in deceased patients.

Sequencing used immunoSEQ multiplex PCR; TCRdb keeps in-frame clones, though not all of them. Of roughly 42,000 clones in the sample, approximately 85% are singletons; the top ten hold 2% to 2.5%. There are a few counts of this clone. Its target is unknown. Germline CDR1 reads MNHEY; CDR2 reads SVGAGI. CDR3 length equals 15 residues. V lost 5 bases to trimming and J lost 5 bases; unmatched junction nucleotides: 11. The source was peripheral blood, collected from a patient treated with photon-based radiotherapy. The chain uses TRBV6-5 and TRBJ1-2; 7 positions match TRBD1. The receptor was derived from a man aged 35 to 55 with gastric cancer. The CDR3 bases are TGTGCCAGCAGTCGAGGGGACAGACCGACTTATGGCTACACCTTC. Amino acid sequence: CASSRGDRPTYGYTF.